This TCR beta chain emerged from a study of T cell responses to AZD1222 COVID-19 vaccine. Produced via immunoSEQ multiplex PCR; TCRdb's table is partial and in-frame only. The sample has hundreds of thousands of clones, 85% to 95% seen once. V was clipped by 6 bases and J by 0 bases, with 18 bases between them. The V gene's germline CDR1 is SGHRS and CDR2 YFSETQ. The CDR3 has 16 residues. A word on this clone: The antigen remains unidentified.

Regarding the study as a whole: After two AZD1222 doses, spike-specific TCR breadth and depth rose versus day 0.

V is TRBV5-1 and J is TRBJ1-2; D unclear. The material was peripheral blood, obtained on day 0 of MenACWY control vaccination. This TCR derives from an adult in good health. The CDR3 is CASNSGGGMTNYGYTF. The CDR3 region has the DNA TGCGCCAGCAATTCCGGTGGTGGGATGACTAACTATGGCTACACCTTC. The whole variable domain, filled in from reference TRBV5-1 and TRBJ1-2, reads KAGVTQTPRYLIKTRGQQVTLSCSPISGHRSVSWYQQTPGQGLQFLFEYFSETQRNKGNFPGRFSGRQFSNSRSEMNVSTLELGDSALYLCASNSGGGMTNYGYTFGSGTRLTVV.